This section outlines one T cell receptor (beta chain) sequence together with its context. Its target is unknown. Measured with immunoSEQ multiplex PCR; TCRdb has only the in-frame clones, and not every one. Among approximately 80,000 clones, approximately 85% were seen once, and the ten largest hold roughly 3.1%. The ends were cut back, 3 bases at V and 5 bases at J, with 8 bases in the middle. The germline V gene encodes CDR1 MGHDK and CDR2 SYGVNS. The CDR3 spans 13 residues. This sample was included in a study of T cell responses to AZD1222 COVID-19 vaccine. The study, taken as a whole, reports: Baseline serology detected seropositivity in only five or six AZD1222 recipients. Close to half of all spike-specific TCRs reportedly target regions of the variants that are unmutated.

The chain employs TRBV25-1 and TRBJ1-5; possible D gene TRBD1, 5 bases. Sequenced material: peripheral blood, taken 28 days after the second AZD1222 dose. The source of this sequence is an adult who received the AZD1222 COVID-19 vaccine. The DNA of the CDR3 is TGTGCCAGCAGTGACCGGGGCCATCAGCCCCAGCATTTT. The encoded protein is CASSDRGHQPQHF.